This T cell receptor (beta chain) was documented in a study of OX40 agonist ivuxolimab in advanced cancers. For the study at large: Every 2 weeks, patients got intravenous ivuxolimab at one of six dose levels (0.01-10 mg/kg). Of mixed ages from about 23 to 90 and averaging approximately 60 years, the group was almost 85% male.

On this clone itself: The target antigen is unknown.

Sequenced by immunoSEQ multiplex PCR; TCRdb stores in-frame clones only, minus some. The table includes roughly 50,000 clones, 85% to 90% detected once. General observations from the study: It was not determined which antigens were specifically recognized by the peripheral T cells that had undergone clonal expansion.

From germline, CDR1 is LGHNA and CDR2 YNFKEQ. V lost 1 base and J lost 7; bases outside the gene matches: 7. The CDR3 has 15 amino acids. Drawing of blood for sampling happened at baseline, at cycle 4 day 1, and at cycle 7 day 1. The rearrangement uses TRBV4-2 and TRBJ2-1; 7 nucleotides line up with TRBD2. The input for sequencing was CD4+ or CD8+ T cells sorted from blood, taken in a trial of the OX40 agonist ivuxolimab. This TCR came from an adult with an advanced solid tumor such as melanoma, head and neck, liver or kidney cancer. CDR3 coding DNA: TGTGCCAGCAGCCAAGCGGGGGAGGGAGGTAATGAGCAGTTCTTC. It specifies CASSQAGEGGNEQFF.